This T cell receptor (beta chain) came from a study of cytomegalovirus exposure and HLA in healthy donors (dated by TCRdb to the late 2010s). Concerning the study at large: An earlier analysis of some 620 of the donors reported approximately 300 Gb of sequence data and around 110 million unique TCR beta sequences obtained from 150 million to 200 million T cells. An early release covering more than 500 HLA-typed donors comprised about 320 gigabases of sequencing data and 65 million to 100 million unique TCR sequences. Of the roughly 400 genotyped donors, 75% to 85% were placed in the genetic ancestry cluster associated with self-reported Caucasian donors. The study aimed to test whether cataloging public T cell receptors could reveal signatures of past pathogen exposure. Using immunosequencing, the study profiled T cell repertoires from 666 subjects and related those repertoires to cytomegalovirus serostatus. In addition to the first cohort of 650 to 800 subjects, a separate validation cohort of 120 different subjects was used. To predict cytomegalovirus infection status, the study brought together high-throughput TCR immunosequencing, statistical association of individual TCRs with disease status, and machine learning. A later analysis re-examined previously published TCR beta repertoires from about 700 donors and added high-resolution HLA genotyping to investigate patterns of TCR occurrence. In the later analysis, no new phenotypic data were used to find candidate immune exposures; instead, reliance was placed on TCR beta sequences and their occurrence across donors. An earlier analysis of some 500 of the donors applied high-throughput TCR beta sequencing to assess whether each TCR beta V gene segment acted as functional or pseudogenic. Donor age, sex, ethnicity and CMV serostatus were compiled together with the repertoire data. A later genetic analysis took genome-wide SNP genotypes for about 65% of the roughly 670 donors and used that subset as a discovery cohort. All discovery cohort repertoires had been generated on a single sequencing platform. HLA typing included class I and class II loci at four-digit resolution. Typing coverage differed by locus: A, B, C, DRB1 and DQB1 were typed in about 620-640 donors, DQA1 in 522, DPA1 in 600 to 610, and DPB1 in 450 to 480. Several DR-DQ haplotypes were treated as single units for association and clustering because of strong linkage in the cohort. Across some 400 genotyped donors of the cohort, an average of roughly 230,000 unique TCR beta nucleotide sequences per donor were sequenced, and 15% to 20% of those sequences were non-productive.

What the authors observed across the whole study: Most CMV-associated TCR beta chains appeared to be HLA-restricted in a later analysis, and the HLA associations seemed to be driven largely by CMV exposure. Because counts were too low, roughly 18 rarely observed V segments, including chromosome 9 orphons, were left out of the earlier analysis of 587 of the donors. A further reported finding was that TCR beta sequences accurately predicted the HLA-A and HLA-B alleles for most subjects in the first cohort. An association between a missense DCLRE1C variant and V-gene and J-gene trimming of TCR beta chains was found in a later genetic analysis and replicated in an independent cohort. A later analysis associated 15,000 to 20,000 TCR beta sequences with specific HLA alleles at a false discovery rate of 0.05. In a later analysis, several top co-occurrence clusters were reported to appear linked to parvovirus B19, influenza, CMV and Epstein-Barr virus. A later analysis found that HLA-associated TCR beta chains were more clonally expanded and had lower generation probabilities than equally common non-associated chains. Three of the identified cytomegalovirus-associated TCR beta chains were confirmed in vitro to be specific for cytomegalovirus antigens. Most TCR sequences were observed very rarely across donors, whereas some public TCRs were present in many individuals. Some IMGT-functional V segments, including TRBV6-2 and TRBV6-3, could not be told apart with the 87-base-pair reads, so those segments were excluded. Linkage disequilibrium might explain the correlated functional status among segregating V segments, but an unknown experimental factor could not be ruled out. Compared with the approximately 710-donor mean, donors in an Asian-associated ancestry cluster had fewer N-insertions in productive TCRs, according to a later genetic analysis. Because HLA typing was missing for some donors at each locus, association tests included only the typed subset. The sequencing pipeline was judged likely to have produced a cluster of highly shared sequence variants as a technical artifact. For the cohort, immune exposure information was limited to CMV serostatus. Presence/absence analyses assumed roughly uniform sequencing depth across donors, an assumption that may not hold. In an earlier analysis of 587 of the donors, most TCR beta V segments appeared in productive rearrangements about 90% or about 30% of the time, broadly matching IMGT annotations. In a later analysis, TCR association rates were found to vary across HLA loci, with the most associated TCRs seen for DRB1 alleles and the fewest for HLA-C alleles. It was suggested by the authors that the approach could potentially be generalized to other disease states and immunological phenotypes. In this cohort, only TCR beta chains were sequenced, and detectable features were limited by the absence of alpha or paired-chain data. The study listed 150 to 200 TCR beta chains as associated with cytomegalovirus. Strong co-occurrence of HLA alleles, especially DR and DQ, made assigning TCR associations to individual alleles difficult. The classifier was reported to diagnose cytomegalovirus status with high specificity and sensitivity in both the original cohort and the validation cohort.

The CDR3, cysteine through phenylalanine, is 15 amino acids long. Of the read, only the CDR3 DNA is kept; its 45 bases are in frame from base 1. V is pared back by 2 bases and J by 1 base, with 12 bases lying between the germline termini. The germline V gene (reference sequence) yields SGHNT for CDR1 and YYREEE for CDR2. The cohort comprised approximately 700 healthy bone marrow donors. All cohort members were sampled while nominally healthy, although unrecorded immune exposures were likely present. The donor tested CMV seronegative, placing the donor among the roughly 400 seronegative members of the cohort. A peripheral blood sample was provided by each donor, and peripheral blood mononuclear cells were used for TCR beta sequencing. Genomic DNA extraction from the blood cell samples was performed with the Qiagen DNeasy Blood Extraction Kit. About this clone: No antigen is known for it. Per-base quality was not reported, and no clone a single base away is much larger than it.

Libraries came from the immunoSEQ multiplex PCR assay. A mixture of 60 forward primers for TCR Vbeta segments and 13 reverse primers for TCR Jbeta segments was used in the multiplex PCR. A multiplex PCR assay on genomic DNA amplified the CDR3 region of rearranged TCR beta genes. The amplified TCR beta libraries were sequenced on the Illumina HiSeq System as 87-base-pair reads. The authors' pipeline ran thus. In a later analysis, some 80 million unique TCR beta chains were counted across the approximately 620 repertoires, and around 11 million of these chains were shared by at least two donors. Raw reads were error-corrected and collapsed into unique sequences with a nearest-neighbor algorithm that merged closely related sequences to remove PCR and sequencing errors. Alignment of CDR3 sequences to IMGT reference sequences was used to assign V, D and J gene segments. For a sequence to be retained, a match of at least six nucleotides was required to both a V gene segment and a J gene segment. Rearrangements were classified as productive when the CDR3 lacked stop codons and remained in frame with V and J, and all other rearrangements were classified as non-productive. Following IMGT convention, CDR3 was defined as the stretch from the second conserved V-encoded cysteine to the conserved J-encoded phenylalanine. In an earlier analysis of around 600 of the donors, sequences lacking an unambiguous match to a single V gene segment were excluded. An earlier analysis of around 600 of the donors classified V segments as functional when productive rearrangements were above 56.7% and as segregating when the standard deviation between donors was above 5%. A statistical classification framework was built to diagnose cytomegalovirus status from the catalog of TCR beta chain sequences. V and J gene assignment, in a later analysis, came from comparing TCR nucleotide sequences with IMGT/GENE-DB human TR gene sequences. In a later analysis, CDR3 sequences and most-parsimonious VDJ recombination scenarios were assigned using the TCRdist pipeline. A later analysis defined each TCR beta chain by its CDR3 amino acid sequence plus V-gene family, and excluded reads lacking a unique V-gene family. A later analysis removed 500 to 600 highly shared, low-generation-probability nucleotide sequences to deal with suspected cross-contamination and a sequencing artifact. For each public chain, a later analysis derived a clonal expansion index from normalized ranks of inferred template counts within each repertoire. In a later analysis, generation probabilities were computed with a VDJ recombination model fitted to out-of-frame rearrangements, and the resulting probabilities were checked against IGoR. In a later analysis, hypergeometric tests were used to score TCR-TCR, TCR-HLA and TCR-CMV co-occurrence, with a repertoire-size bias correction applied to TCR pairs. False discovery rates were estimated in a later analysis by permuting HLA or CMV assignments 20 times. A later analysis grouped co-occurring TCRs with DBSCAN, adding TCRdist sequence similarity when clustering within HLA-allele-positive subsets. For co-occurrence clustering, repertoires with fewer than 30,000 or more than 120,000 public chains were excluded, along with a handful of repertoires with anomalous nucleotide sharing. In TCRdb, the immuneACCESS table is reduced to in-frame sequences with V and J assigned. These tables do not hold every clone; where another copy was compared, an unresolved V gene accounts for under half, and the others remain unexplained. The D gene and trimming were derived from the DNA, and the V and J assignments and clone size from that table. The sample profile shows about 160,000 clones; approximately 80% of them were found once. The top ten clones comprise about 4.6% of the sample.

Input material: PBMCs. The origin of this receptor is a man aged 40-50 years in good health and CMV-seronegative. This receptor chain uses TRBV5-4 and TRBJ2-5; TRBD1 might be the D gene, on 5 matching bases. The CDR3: CASSFRGGIQETQYF. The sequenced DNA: TGTGCCAGCAGCTTTAGGGGCGGTATCCAAGAGACCCAGTACTTC.